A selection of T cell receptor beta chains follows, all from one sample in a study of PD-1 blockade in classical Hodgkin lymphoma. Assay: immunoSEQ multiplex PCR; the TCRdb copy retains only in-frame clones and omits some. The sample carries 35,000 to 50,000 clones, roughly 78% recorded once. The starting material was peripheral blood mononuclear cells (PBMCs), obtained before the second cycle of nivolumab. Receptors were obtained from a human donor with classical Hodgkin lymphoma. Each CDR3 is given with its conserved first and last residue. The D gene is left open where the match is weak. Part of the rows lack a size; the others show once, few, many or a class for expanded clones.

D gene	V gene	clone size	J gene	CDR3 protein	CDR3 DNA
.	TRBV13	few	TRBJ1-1	CASSLGGAGYHEAFF	TGTGCCAGCAGCTTAGGAGGGGCAGGGTATCATGAAGCTTTCTTT
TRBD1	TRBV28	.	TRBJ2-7	CASSQGTESYEQYF	TGTGCCAGCAGTCAAGGGACAGAATCCTACGAGCAGTACTTC
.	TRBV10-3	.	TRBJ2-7	CAISARGDRVVSYEQYF	TGTGCCATCAGTGCACGCGGGGACCGTGTTGTTTCCTACGAGCAGTACTTC
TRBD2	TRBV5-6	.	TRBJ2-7	CASSPSWAREDSPAYEQYF	TGTGCCAGCAGCCCCAGCTGGGCGCGGGAGGATTCTCCGGCCTACGAGCAGTACTTC
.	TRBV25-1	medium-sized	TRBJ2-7	CASGSYEQYF	TGTGCCAGCGGGAGCTACGAGCAGTACTTC
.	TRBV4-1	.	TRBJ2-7	CASSQGGQAAYEQYF	TGCGCCAGCAGCCAAGGGGGGCAGGCCGCCTACGAGCAGTACTTC
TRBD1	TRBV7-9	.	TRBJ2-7	CASSHPGQGSYEQYF	TGTGCCAGCAGCCATCCGGGACAGGGGTCCTACGAGCAGTACTTC
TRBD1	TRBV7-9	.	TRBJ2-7	CASSPGDRAFYEQYF	TGTGCCAGCAGCCCCGGGGACAGGGCATTCTACGAGCAGTACTTC
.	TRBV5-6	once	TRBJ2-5	CASSMGGAETQYF	TGTGCCAGCAGCATGGGGGGGGCAGAGACCCAGTACTTC
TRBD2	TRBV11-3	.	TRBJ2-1	CASSLGGLAGGSYNEQFF	TGTGCCAGCAGCTTAGGGGGACTAGCGGGGGGCTCCTACAATGAGCAGTTCTTC
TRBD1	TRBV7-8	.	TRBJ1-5	CASSYGTGLNQPQHF	TGTGCCAGCAGCTACGGGACAGGGCTCAATCAGCCCCAGCATTTT
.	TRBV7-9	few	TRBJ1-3	CASRDTGSSGNTIYF	TGTGCCAGCAGGGATACAGGGAGCTCTGGAAACACCATATATTTT
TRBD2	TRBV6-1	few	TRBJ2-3	CASSGSLALSTDTQYF	TGTGCCAGCAGTGGTTCACTAGCGCTTAGCACAGATACGCAGTATTTT
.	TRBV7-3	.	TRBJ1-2	CASSLTRSPANYGYTF	TGTGCCAGCAGCTTAACGCGGTCACCAGCTAACTATGGCTACACCTTC
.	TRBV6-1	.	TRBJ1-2	CASSDPTGGYYGYTF	TGTGCCAGCAGTGATCCAACGGGGGGATACTATGGCTACACCTTC
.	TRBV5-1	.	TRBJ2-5	CASILETQYF	TGCGCCAGCATTTTAGAGACCCAGTACTTC
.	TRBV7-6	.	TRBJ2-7	CASSLVAIGTSSYEQYF	TGTGCCAGCAGCTTAGTTGCGATCGGGACGAGCTCCTACGAGCAGTACTTC
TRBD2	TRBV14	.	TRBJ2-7	CASSLGLAGKGEQYF	TGTGCCAGCAGCCTGGGACTAGCGGGGAAGGGCGAGCAGTACTTC
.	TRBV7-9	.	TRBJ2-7	CASSVTEPGDYEQYF	TGTGCCAGCAGCGTTACAGAGCCCGGGGACTACGAGCAGTACTTC
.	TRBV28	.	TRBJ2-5	CASHPPPRYNQETQYF	TGTGCCAGCCATCCCCCACCCAGATACAACCAAGAGACCCAGTACTTC
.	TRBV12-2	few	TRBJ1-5	CARSRHSNQPQHF	TGTGCAAGGAGCCGGCATAGCAATCAGCCCCAGCATTTT
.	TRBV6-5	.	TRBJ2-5	CASGHNLETQYF	TGTGCCAGCGGACATAATTTAGAGACCCAGTACTTC
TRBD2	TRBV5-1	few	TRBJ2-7	CASSLDPGSGSYEQYF	TGCGCCAGCAGCTTGGACCCAGGGAGCGGGAGCTACGAGCAGTACTTC